This T cell receptor beta chain derives from a study of blood T cell repertoires in COVID-19. Whole-study context: The samples span acute and convalescent COVID-19 from the United States, Italy and Spain.

In the original processing: Using reference gene primer amplification, nucleated cell counts were estimated. Profiling relied on immunoSEQ multiplex PCR, and the TCRdb table lists in-frame clones only, not all of them. V, J and clone size derive from that table, while D and trimming were established from the DNA sequence. The table lists some 160,000 clones, roughly 89% of them singletons, with 10% to 13% in the top ten. The germline gives CDR1 MNHEY, CDR2 SVGAGI. CDR3 length: 13 residues. V was clipped by 2 bases and J by 9 bases; unmatched bases: 7. Patients of the Seattle cohort, enrolled during active infection, were followed longitudinally.

The chain is built from TRBV6-5 and TRBJ2-7; 7 bases line up with TRBD2. The receptor was derived from a woman in her seventies with COVID-19, enrolled during active disease. What was sequenced was peripheral blood. CDR3 residues: CASSYASGRGQYF. The CDR3 DNA follows: TGTGCCAGCAGTTACGCGTCAGGGAGGGGGCAGTACTTC.